Below, 30 T cell receptor beta chains from the same sample are listed, as sequenced in a study of cytomegalovirus exposure and HLA in healthy donors. Amplification used 60 Vbeta primers and 13 Jbeta primers. Measured with immunoSEQ multiplex PCR; TCRdb has only the in-frame clones, and not every one. Among about 100,000 clones listed, about four fifths were seen once. Sequencing was done on a sample of PBMCs. The receptor set was obtained from a female donor in good health and CMV-seropositive.

V gene TRBV11-3 combines with J gene TRBJ2-3, with D possibly TRBD1 on 5 matching bases. The CDR3 is made up of 15 amino acids. With 6 bases removed from V and 0 bases from J, the gap between germline ends came to 13 bases. Germline V gives CDR1 SGHNT, CDR2 YENEEA. The CDR3 here is CASRRSRASTDTQYF. The DNA of the CDR3 is TGTGCCAGCAGACGGTCCAGGGCTAGCACAGATACGCAGTATTTT.

This chain joins TRBV6-6 and TRBJ1-1; D is unresolved. CDR3 length: 14 residues. Trimming removed 6 bases at V and 1 base at J, with 12 bases between. Germline V gene data show CDR1 as MNHNY and CDR2 as SVGAGI (reference sequence). CDR3 in DNA: TGTGCCAGCAGCCCCCGGCAGGCGAACACTGAAGCTTTCTTT. Translation: CASSPRQANTEAFF.

As to this clone: Its ends do not fully match the called genes, so a read error is possible. V is TRBV7-7 and J is TRBJ2-7, with 8 bases aligning to TRBD2. The CDR3 has 13 amino acids. Germline CDR1 and CDR2: SSHAT and FNYEAQ (reference sequence). As DNA, the CDR3 is TGTGCTAGCAGCGGCGGGGGGCACTACGAGCAGTACTTC. It translates to CASSGGGHYEQYF.

This chain uses TRBV30 with TRBJ2-2, with D possibly being TRBD1 (6 bases). V lost 3 bases, J lost 4 bases, and 18 bases lay in between. CDR3 length equals 16 residues. CDR1 and CDR2 from the germline V gene are GTSNPN and SVGIG (reference sequence). The chain's CDR3 is CAWRLTGIRTTGELFF. CDR3 bases: TGTGCCTGGAGGTTAACAGGGATAAGAACCACCGGGGAGCTGTTTTTT.

This chain joins TRBV5-4 and TRBJ2-2, with 7 bases aligning to TRBD1. Germline trimming cut 4 bases from V and 6 bases from J; bases unmatched to any gene: 12. The CDR3 is 16 amino acids. CDR1 is SGHNT, CDR2 YYREEE, per germline (reference sequence). Written as DNA, the CDR3 is TGTGCCAGCAGCGATTTGGGACAGCCTTTTGCCGGGGAGCTGTTTTTT. Translated: CASSDLGQPFAGELFF. The full variable domain, in which reference TRBV5-4 and TRBJ2-2 provide the parts outside the CDR3, is ETGVTQSPTHLIKTRGQQVTLRCSSQSGHNTVSWYQQALGQGPQFIFQYYREEENGRGNFPPRFSGLQFPNYSSELNVNALELDDSALYLCASSDLGQPFAGELFFGEGSRLTVL.

The chain recombines TRBV14 with TRBJ2-7; no firm D call. The CDR3 contains 14 residues. V was trimmed by 3 bases and J by 0 bases, leaving 9 bases between them. Germline assignment: CDR1 SGHDN and CDR2 FVKESK. CDR3 loop: CASSQGLLSYEQYF. The CDR3 bases are TGTGCCAGCAGCCAGGGCCTCCTCTCCTACGAGCAGTACTTC.

This chain uses TRBV10-3 with TRBJ2-7, with 8 positions matching TRBD1. CDR3 length: 14 amino acids. Trimming at V came to 6 bases and at J to 6 bases, leaving 10 bases not matched to a gene. Per the germline V gene, CDR1 is ENHRY and CDR2 is SYGVKD. DNA for the CDR3: TGTGCCATCAGCCTGACAGGGGAACCTACCGAGCAGTACTTC. Protein sequence: CAISLTGEPTEQYF.

The genes are TRBV11-2 and TRBJ1-6; D is unresolved. The CDR3 is 15 residues long. Trimming shortened V by 1 base and J by 8 bases, and 12 bases separated the two germline ends. Germline lookup yields CDR1 SGHAT and CDR2 FQNNGV. The CDR3 sequence is CASSLGRSLDSPLHF. The CDR3 DNA follows: TGTGCCAGCAGCTTAGGGCGGAGTTTGGATTCACCCCTCCACTTT.

The chain recombines TRBV7-9 with TRBJ1-1, with D tentatively TRBD1 (6 bases). Germline lookup yields CDR1 SEHNR and CDR2 FQNEAQ (reference sequence). Deletions cut 0 bases from V and 0 bases from J, with 8 bases between. CDR3 length: 15 residues. This chain's CDR3 is CASSLAQGLNTEAFF. CDR3 in DNA: TGTGCCAGCAGCTTAGCGCAGGGGCTGAACACTGAAGCTTTCTTT.

A few counts support this clone. The chain uses TRBV28 and TRBJ1-1; D call uncertain. Trimming took off 8 bases at V and 1 base at J, with 11 bases between the two ends. Germline CDR1 is MDHEN and CDR2 is SYDVKM. This CDR3 has 13 amino acids. CDR3 residues: CASLAYRNTEAFF. The CDR3, as DNA: TGTGCCAGCCTTGCGTACCGGAACACTGAAGCTTTCTTT.

This chain joins TRBV7-2 and TRBJ2-1; D may be TRBD2 (6 bases). Per germline, CDR1 SGHTA and CDR2 FQGNSA. V dropped 3 bases and J dropped 1 base, with 10 bases sitting between them. The CDR3 runs 15 residues. This chain's CDR3 is CASSFVGGSYNEQFF. The CDR3 nucleotides read TGTGCCAGCAGCTTTGTGGGGGGATCCTACAATGAGCAGTTCTTC.

The V gene is TRBV28, the J gene TRBJ2-7; TRBD1 matches 8 bases. The CDR3 consists of 14 residues. Germline-derived CDR1 and CDR2 are MDHEN and SYDVKM. J was trimmed by 1 base and V by 8 bases; bases with no gene match: 7. This CDR3 is CASYPGGTSYEQYF. Written as DNA, the CDR3 is TGTGCCAGCTACCCAGGGGGCACATCCTACGAGCAGTACTTC.

This sequence joins TRBV10-3 and TRBJ2-2; TRBD1 might be the D (5 bases). V lost 6 bases to trimming and J lost 1 base, with 9 bases between them. This CDR3 contains 14 residues. Germline V gives CDR1 ENHRY, CDR2 SYGVKD. This CDR3 reads CAIRKGVNTGELFF. CDR3 nucleotides: TGTGCCATCAGGAAAGGGGTGAACACCGGGGAGCTGTTTTTT.

V gene TRBV11-2 combines with J gene TRBJ2-6; 7 bases match TRBD2. Germline V lookup: CDR1 SGHAT, CDR2 FQNNGV. The CDR3 is made up of 18 amino acids. V lost 1 base to trimming and J lost 2 bases; unmatched junction nucleotides: 8. The chain's CDR3 is CASSLVKAAGAGANVLTF. The CDR3 nucleotides read TGTGCCAGCAGCTTAGTAAAGGCCGCGGGGGCTGGGGCCAACGTCCTGACTTTC.

The chain links TRBV7-2 to TRBJ2-1; 7 nucleotides line up with TRBD2. Trimming removed 1 base from V and 6 bases from J; junction bases left unmatched: 12. The germline gives CDR1 SGHTA, CDR2 FQGNSA. The CDR3 loop spans 17 amino acids. CDR3 amino acids: CASSLGPFRGRGNEQFF. The CDR3 bases are TGTGCCAGCAGCTTAGGCCCGTTTCGGGGGAGGGGCAATGAGCAGTTCTTC.

The chain carries TRBV2 and TRBJ2-7; D is perhaps TRBD2 (6 bases). The germline V gene has CDR1 SNHLY and CDR2 FYNNEI. The CDR3 runs to 13 residues. Trimming took 4 bases from V and 7 from J, leaving 14 bases between them. The CDR3 loop reads CASSVEGTFEQYF. In DNA, the CDR3 is TGTGCCAGCAGTGTTGAGGGGACTTTTGAGCAGTACTTC.

As concerns this clone: The same CDR3 is also encoded by other DNA sequences in this sample. This rearrangement joins TRBV7-2 to TRBJ1-1; TRBD1 matches 9 bases. Germline trimming cut 4 bases from V and 5 bases from J; bases unmatched to any gene: 5. Germline V CDR1 and CDR2: SGHTA, FQGNSA. This CDR3 is built from 14 residues. The CDR3 coding sequence is TGTGCCAGCAGCTCGGACAGGGGTCGGACTGAAGCTTTCTTT. As protein: CASSSDRGRTEAFF.

The CDR3: CASSFTRTGARGYTF. The CDR3 DNA reads TGTGCCAGCAGCTTTACTCGGACAGGGGCCAGGGGCTACACCTTC. This chain connects TRBV5-4 to TRBJ1-2, with 9 bases that match TRBD1. Germline V gene lookup returns CDR1 SGHNT and CDR2 YYREEE (reference sequence). The CDR3 consists of 15 residues. The J segment lost 8 bases and the V segment lost 2 bases, leaving 10 bases of the junction unmatched.

The genes are TRBV6-5 and TRBJ2-1; D call uncertain. The CDR3 is 13 amino acids. V was shortened by 2 bases and J by 2 bases, with 4 bases between the two germline ends. Looked up from germline, CDR1 is MNHEY and CDR2 is SVGAGI. CDR3 residues: CASSYGPYNEQFF. The CDR3 DNA reads TGTGCCAGCAGTTACGGGCCCTACAATGAGCAGTTCTTC.

The V call is TRBV28, the J call TRBJ2-6; D call uncertain. The CDR3 has 14 residues. Germline CDR1 and CDR2: MDHEN and SYDVKM. V lost 3 bases and J lost 3, with 6 bases in between. The CDR3 nucleotides are TGTGCCAGCAGTTTCTTCCGTGGGGCCAACGTCCTGACTTTC. It is translated as CASSFFRGANVLTF. The variable domain in full, completed from reference TRBV28 and TRBJ2-6, reads DVKVTQSSRYLVKRTGEKVFLECVQDMDHENMFWYRQDPGLGLRLIYFSYDVKMKEKGDIPEGYSVSREKKERFSLILESASTNQTSMYLCASSFFRGANVLTFGAGSRLTVL.

This clone appeared a few times. The chain employs TRBV10-2 and TRBJ1-5; D is perhaps TRBD1 (5 bases). Germline values: CDR1 WSHSY, CDR2 SAAADI. Between the trimmed V and J ends, which lost 2 bases and 6 bases, there was a span of 11 bases. The CDR3 has 14 residues. The CDR3 DNA reads TGCGCCAGCAGTGAGGTTGCAGGGTTTCAGCCCCAGCATTTT. Translated: CASSEVAGFQPQHF.

The CDR3 region has the DNA TGTGCCAGCAGCTTGGGCGGGGCAGCGGACACTGAAGCTTTCTTT. Amino acids: CASSLGGAADTEAFF. The chain links TRBV7-8 to TRBJ1-1, with a tentative D call TRBD1 (5 bases). V was cut by 3 bases and J by 3 bases, with 14 bases left in between. This CDR3 is built from 15 residues. Germline loops: CDR1 SGHVS, CDR2 FQNEAQ.

This rearrangement joins TRBV28 to TRBJ1-1; TRBD1 agrees at 8 bases. Trimming took 10 bases from V and 1 from J; bases not matched to a gene: 5. The germline CDR1 and CDR2 sequences are MDHEN and SYDVKM. The CDR3 is 13 residues long. The CDR3 reads CAIQGAWNTEAFF. The CDR3 region has the DNA TGTGCCATCCAGGGGGCCTGGAACACTGAAGCTTTCTTT.

The V gene is TRBV15, the J gene TRBJ1-2, with 7 positions matching TRBD1. The germline CDR1 and CDR2 sequences are LNHNV and YYDKDF (reference sequence). The CDR3 extends over 14 amino acids. The V and J ends lost 0 bases and 7 bases, in that order; junction bases with no gene match: 5. This chain's CDR3 is CATSRDRQGGGYTF. CDR3 in DNA: TGTGCCACCAGCAGAGACCGACAGGGAGGTGGCTACACCTTC.

This chain's CDR3 is CASSIGTGRNEQYF. DNA for the CDR3: TGCGCCAGCAGCATCGGGACAGGGAGGAACGAGCAGTACTTC. The chain joins TRBV5-1 to TRBJ2-7; the match to TRBD1 covers 9 bases. Germline V CDR1 and CDR2: SGHRS, YFSETQ. There are 14 residues in the CDR3. Trimming took 4 bases from V and 5 from J; bases not matched to a gene: 7.

This rearrangement joins TRBV18 to TRBJ2-7; 9 bases agree with TRBD1. The CDR3 has 15 residues. Germline trimming cut 6 bases from V and 2 bases from J; bases unmatched to any gene: 8. CDR1 is KGHSH, CDR2 LQKENI, per germline. The CDR3 sequence: CASSPRTGATYEQYF. As DNA, the CDR3 is TGTGCCAGCTCCCCCCGGACAGGGGCCACCTACGAGCAGTACTTC.

The rearrangement joins TRBV9 to TRBJ2-7; no definite D call. CDR1 and CDR2 (germline): SGDLS, YYNGEE. Trimming cost V 3 bases and J 0 bases, with 7 bases left between them. This CDR3 comprises 13 residues. CDR3 loop: CASSGHNSYEQYF. CDR3 sequence (DNA): TGTGCCAGCAGCGGACATAACTCCTACGAGCAGTACTTC.

The chain employs TRBV7-8 and TRBJ1-2, with D possibly being TRBD1 (5 bases). The CDR3 is 14 residues long. The germline V and J ends were trimmed by 2 bases and 4 bases, with 11 bases remaining between them. Looked up from germline, CDR1 is SGHVS and CDR2 is FQNEAQ. The CDR3 DNA reads TGTGCCAGCAGCTTATTACGGGGGGGCTATGGCTACACCTTC. Translated, it gives CASSLLRGGYGYTF.

The V call is TRBV2, the J call TRBJ1-2; no clear D. Germline CDR1 reads SNHLY; CDR2 reads FYNNEI. V was trimmed by 4 bases and J by 0 bases, leaving 9 bases between them. This CDR3 has 14 residues. The CDR3 region is CASSGGSSNYGYTF. CDR3 nucleotides: TGTGCCAGCAGTGGCGGCAGCTCTAACTATGGCTACACCTTC.

This clone has just one count. The chain joins TRBV7-2 to TRBJ2-3, with 8 bases fitting TRBD1. V trimming: 0 bases; J trimming: 4 bases; junction bases outside the gene matches: 3. The CDR3 is 15 amino acids. The germline CDR1 and CDR2 sequences are SGHTA and FQGNSA. The CDR3 sequence: CASSLAWDRPDTQYF. Written as DNA, the CDR3 is TGTGCCAGCAGCTTAGCCTGGGACAGGCCAGATACGCAGTATTTT.